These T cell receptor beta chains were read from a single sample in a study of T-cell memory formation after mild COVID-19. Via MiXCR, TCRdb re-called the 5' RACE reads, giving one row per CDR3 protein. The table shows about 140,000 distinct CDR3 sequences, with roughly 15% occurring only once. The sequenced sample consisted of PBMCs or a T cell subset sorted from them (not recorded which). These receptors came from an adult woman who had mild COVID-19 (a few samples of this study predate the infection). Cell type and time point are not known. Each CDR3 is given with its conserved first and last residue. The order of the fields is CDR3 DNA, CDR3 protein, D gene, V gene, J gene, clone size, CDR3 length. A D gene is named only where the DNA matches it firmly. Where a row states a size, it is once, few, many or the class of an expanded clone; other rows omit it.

DNA: TGTGCCAGCAGCGGGTCTACAGGGGTTTGGAACACCGGGGAGCTGTTTTTT; CDR3: CASSGSTGVWNTGELFF; D: TRBD1; V: TRBV7-8; J: TRBJ2-2; size: few; length: 17
DNA: TGCAGCGTATACAGGGCAAGCACTGAAGCTTTCTTT; CDR3: CSVYRASTEAFF; D: NA; V: TRBV29-1; J: TRBJ1-1; size: few; length: 12
DNA: TGTGCCATCAGGAGACAGGGCGTCTACGAGCAGTACTTC; CDR3: CAIRRQGVYEQYF; D: TRBD1; V: TRBV12-3/TRBV12-4; J: TRBJ2-7; size: few; length: 13
DNA: TGCGCCAGCAGCCAAGGTTACAGGACCGCGGAGACCCAGTACTTC; CDR3: CASSQGYRTAETQYF; D: NA; V: TRBV4-1; J: TRBJ2-5; size: NA; length: 15
DNA: TGTGCCAGCAGTAAAAAAGCGAGGACCGGGGAGCTGTTTTTT; CDR3: CASSKKARTGELFF; D: NA; V: TRBV12-3/TRBV12-4; J: TRBJ2-2; size: NA; length: 14
DNA: TGTGCCAGCAGCTTAGTAGGGACAGGCGATGAAAAACTGTTTTTT; CDR3: CASSLVGTGDEKLFF; D: TRBD1; V: TRBV7-8; J: TRBJ1-4; size: few; length: 15
DNA: TGTGCCAGCAGTCCCTCTGGACTAGCGGGAACCTACGAGCAGTACTTC; CDR3: CASSPSGLAGTYEQYF; D: TRBD2; V: TRBV27; J: TRBJ2-7; size: many; length: 16
DNA: TGTGCCAGCAGCTTATTGGACAGTGGCCTCTACGAGCAGTACTTC; CDR3: CASSLLDSGLYEQYF; D: NA; V: TRBV11-2; J: TRBJ2-7; size: few; length: 15
DNA: TGTGCCAGCAGTTTCATACAGGGGGCGGACGAGCAGTACTTC; CDR3: CASSFIQGADEQYF; D: TRBD1; V: TRBV6-2/TRBV6-3; J: TRBJ2-7; size: NA; length: 14
DNA: TGCGCCAGCAGCTTGGGGACTAGCGGCTCCTACGAGCAGTACTTC; CDR3: CASSLGTSGSYEQYF; D: TRBD2; V: TRBV5-1; J: TRBJ2-7; size: many; length: 15
DNA: TGCAGCGTACTAGCGGGAGGGCCAGGGTATGAGCAGTTCTTC; CDR3: CSVLAGGPGYEQFF; D: TRBD2; V: TRBV29-1; J: TRBJ2-1; size: NA; length: 14
DNA: TGTGCCAGCAGTTTAAGTGGGCCCACAGATACGCAGTATTTT; CDR3: CASSLSGPTDTQYF; D: NA; V: TRBV12-3/TRBV12-4; J: TRBJ2-3; size: NA; length: 14
DNA: TGCAGTGCTAGAGATTACAGGGCACCCTCTGAAGCTTTCTTT; CDR3: CSARDYRAPSEAFF; D: NA; V: TRBV20-1; J: TRBJ1-1; size: few; length: 14
DNA: TGTGCCAGCAGCTCTCTAGGCCCTTGGGACAATGAGCAGTTCTTC; CDR3: CASSSLGPWDNEQFF; D: NA; V: TRBV7-2; J: TRBJ2-1; size: few; length: 15
DNA: TGTGCCAGCAGCACCGACCAGGGGGTGAACACTGAAGCTTTCTTT; CDR3: CASSTDQGVNTEAFF; D: TRBD1; V: TRBV5-6; J: TRBJ1-1; size: few; length: 15
DNA: TGTGCCAGCAGCTACCGGGACCGGTATAATTCACCCCTCCACTTT; CDR3: CASSYRDRYNSPLHF; D: NA; V: TRBV12-3/TRBV12-4; J: TRBJ1-6; size: NA; length: 15
DNA: TGTGCCTCTTCGGGGACTACGGGTAATGAGCAGTTCTTC; CDR3: CASSGTTGNEQFF; D: TRBD2; V: TRBV5-4; J: TRBJ2-1; size: NA; length: 13
DNA: TGTGCCAGCAGCTTAGCACTGGACATCATACAAGAGACCCAGTACTTC; CDR3: CASSLALDIIQETQYF; D: NA; V: TRBV7-9; J: TRBJ2-5; size: once; length: 16
DNA: TGTGCCAGCAGTGGCCCGGGACTAGATAGTTACGAGCAGTACTTC; CDR3: CASSGPGLDSYEQYF; D: TRBD2; V: TRBV12-3/TRBV12-4; J: TRBJ2-7; size: many; length: 15
DNA: TGTGCCAGCAGTCCTGGACTAGTCACAGATACGCAGTATTTT; CDR3: CASSPGLVTDTQYF; D: TRBD2; V: TRBV7-2; J: TRBJ2-3; size: NA; length: 14
DNA: TGTGCCAGCACCCTGGGTTCTCTCTACGAGCAGTACTTC; CDR3: CASTLGSLYEQYF; D: NA; V: TRBV12-3/TRBV12-4; J: TRBJ2-7; size: many; length: 13
DNA: TGTGCCAGCAGTGTTCACAGGGGGCGGACACCCACAGATACGCAGTATTTT; CDR3: CASSVHRGRTPTDTQYF; D: TRBD1; V: TRBV25-1; J: TRBJ2-3; size: many; length: 17
DNA: TGCAGTGCTAGTGGCCGGGACAGGGTTAACTATGGCTACACCTTC; CDR3: CSASGRDRVNYGYTF; D: TRBD1; V: TRBV20-1; J: TRBJ1-2; size: NA; length: 15
DNA: TGTGCCAGCTCACCTGCAACCGGGGGAACCAAAAACATTCAGTACTTC; CDR3: CASSPATGGTKNIQYF; D: NA; V: TRBV18; J: TRBJ2-4; size: NA; length: 16
DNA: TGTGCCAGCAGTTTATCCATGGGCCCAAGCTCCTACAATGAGCAGTTCTTC; CDR3: CASSLSMGPSSYNEQFF; D: NA; V: TRBV12-3/TRBV12-4; J: TRBJ2-1; size: NA; length: 17
DNA: TGCGCCAGCAGCCAAGATACGAGAAGGGGAGACTATGGCTACACCTTC; CDR3: CASSQDTRRGDYGYTF; D: NA; V: TRBV4-1; J: TRBJ1-2; size: NA; length: 16
DNA: TGCGCCAGCAGCCAACAAGATTCCCCCGGGGAGCTGTTTTTT; CDR3: CASSQQDSPGELFF; D: NA; V: TRBV4-1; J: TRBJ2-2; size: few; length: 14
DNA: TGTGCCAGCAGCGACAGGGATGGCTACACCTTC; CDR3: CASSDRDGYTF; D: NA; V: TRBV9; J: TRBJ1-2; size: few; length: 11
DNA: TGCAGTGCCCTGATGAACACTGAAGCTTTCTTT; CDR3: CSALMNTEAFF; D: NA; V: TRBV20-1; J: TRBJ1-1; size: NA; length: 11
DNA: TGTGCCACCAGTGATCCTCAGACAGGGACCTACGAGCAGTACTTC; CDR3: CATSDPQTGTYEQYF; D: TRBD1; V: TRBV24-1; J: TRBJ2-7; size: few; length: 15
DNA: TGTGCCAGCAGCCCTAGGGGGTCCAGGGAGAACACTGAAGCTTTCTTT; CDR3: CASSPRGSRENTEAFF; D: NA; V: TRBV12-3/TRBV12-4; J: TRBJ1-1; size: few; length: 16
DNA: TGCAGTGCTAGAGAGGAGCGGGACTACGAGCAGTACTTC; CDR3: CSAREERDYEQYF; D: TRBD2; V: TRBV20-1; J: TRBJ2-7; size: NA; length: 13
DNA: TGTGCCAGCAGTCATGCGGGGGGGGCCGTCCACAATGAGCAGTTCTTC; CDR3: CASSHAGGAVHNEQFF; D: TRBD2; V: TRBV6-5; J: TRBJ2-1; size: NA; length: 16
DNA: TGCAGCGTTTCGGAGACAGGGGCCTACGAGCAGTACTTC; CDR3: CSVSETGAYEQYF; D: TRBD1; V: TRBV29-1; J: TRBJ2-7; size: few; length: 13
DNA: TGTGCCAGCAGTCCAGCGCCGAGCTCCTACAATGAGCAGTTCTTC; CDR3: CASSPAPSSYNEQFF; D: NA; V: TRBV6-5; J: TRBJ2-1; size: NA; length: 15